Reported below is one T cell receptor beta chain. Antigen: not known. The data are from a study of vaccination and CD4 T cells after COVID-19. Germline V lookup: CDR1 SEHNR, CDR2 FQNEAQ (reference sequence). V lost 0 bases to trimming and J lost 7 bases, with 7 bases between them. The CDR3 totals 13 residues. Treatment reported: roughly ten-day PBMC culture with coronavirus spike peptide pools or control peptides (ViraFEST assay). Fresh IL-2 medium was used to replace half of the medium on days 3 and 7. The assay that was used to sequence DNA from cultured CD4+ T cells was the Oncomine TCR Beta short-read assay. TCRdb fed the PCR reads into MiXCR, producing one record per CDR3 protein. The sample yields 10,000 to 15,000 distinct CDR3 sequences, 50% to 70% seen once.

The chain carries TRBV7-9 and TRBJ1-5; no firm D call. This TCR was sampled from a human donor who had recovered from COVID-19. The sequenced material came from CD4+ T cells from blood, cultured in vitro. In nucleotides, the CDR3 is TGTGCCAGCAGCTTAGCAGGGTCCCAGCCCCAGCATTTT. This encodes CASSLAGSQPQHF.